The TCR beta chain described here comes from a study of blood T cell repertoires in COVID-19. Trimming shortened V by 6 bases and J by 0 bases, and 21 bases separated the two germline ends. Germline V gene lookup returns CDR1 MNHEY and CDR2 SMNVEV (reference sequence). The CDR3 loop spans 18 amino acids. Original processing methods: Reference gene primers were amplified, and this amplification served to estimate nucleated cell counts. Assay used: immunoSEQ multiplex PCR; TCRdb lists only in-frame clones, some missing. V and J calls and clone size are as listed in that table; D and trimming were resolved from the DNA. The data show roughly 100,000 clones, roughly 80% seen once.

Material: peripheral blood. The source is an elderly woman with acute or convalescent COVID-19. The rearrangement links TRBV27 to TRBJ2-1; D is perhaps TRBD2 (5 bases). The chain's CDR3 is CASRMGGGLPSSYNEQFF. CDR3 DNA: TGTGCCAGCAGGATGGGTGGAGGACTCCCCTCCTCCTACAATGAGCAGTTCTTC.